The sample holds many counts of the clone carrying this TCR beta chain. This record belongs to a study of Graves' ophthalmopathy and Graves' hyperthyroidism. In the study overall: Over 18 months of follow-up, stable hyperthyroidism required that no ophthalmopathy appear.

Included hyperthyroidism patients were aged 18 to 65 and newly diagnosed (under 2 months' duration). Scientists amplified the TCR beta CDR3 regions from RNA transcripts. HTBI-primed first-round RT-PCR preceded second-round multiplex PCR. TCRdb independently ran MiXCR on the multiplex PCR reads; one entry per CDR3 protein. The sample records about 550,000 distinct CDR3 sequences, just under 40% being singletons. V was cut by 0 bases and J by 2 bases, with 8 bases left in between. The germline V gene encodes CDR1 SGHRS and CDR2 YFSETQ. CDR3 size: 14 residues. The chain joins TRBV5-1 to TRBJ2-5, with no clear D. Input material: peripheral blood or thyroid tissue (not recorded which). The source is an adult man with Graves' hyperthyroidism. The DNA for the CDR3 is TGCGCCAGCAGCTTGGAACCCCGGCAAGAGACCCAGTACTTC. It is translated as CASSLEPRQETQYF.